The 12 T cell receptor beta chains reported below all come from one sample, sequenced in a study of PD-1 blockade in classical Hodgkin lymphoma. Sequenced by immunoSEQ multiplex PCR; TCRdb stores in-frame clones only, minus some. This sample has tens of thousands of clones, with approximately 90% found just once. The time point here: newly diagnosed, previously untreated cHL patient sample. The specimen was peripheral blood mononuclear cells (PBMCs). The receptors shown here come from a human donor with classical Hodgkin lymphoma.

This chain uses TRBV27 with TRBJ1-6; no firm D call. Looked up from germline, CDR1 is MNHEY and CDR2 is SMNVEV (reference sequence). The CDR3 sequence is 14 residues long. V lost 3 bases, J lost 10 bases, and 13 bases lay in between. The CDR3 DNA is TGTGCCAGCAGTTTGTTCTGGAACGGCTCACCCCTCCACTTT. This codes for CASSLFWNGSPLHF.

On this clone: A read error may account for a junction end that differs from germline. The genes are TRBV11-3 and TRBJ2-5; tentatively, D is TRBD1 (6 bases). The length of the CDR3 is 16 residues. CDR1 and CDR2 (germline): SGHNT, YENEEA. CDR3 sequence (DNA): TGTGCCAGCAGCCCCCGGGACACCAAGGACCAGGAGACCCAGTACTTC. This encodes CASSPRDTKDQETQYF.

The rearrangement links TRBV25-1 to TRBJ1-2, with unresolved D. Germline V gene sequence: CDR1 MGHDK, CDR2 SYGVNS. This CDR3 region has 14 residues. V shed 1 base and J shed 4 bases, with 10 bases lying between them. Here the CDR3 DNA reads TGTGCCAGCAGTGAATCGGGCAGGTCCTATGGCTACACCTTC. As protein: CASSESGRSYGYTF.

This sequence joins TRBV7-3 and TRBJ2-3, with unresolved D. The CDR3 sequence is 15 residues long. Looked up from germline, CDR1 is SGHTA and CDR2 is FQGTGA. The V gene lost 1 base and the J gene lost 2 bases, with 10 bases spanning the gap. CDR3 loop: CASSLSWASTDTQYF. CDR3 coding DNA: TGTGCCAGCAGCTTAAGCTGGGCCTCCACAGATACGCAGTATTTT.

The chain combines TRBV15 with TRBJ2-7; the D gene is possibly TRBD2 (6 bases). V was cut by 2 bases and J by 3 bases, with 14 bases left in between. The CDR3 loop spans 15 amino acids. Germline-derived CDR1 and CDR2 are LNHNV and YYDKDF (reference sequence). CDR3 in DNA: TGTGCCACCAGCAGAAATCGGGAGACGAACTACGAGCAGTACTTC. Protein sequence: CATSRNRETNYEQYF. Full variable domain (remainder filled in from reference TRBV15 and TRBJ2-7): DAMVIQNPRYQVTQFGKPVTLSCSQTLNHNVMYWYQQKSSQAPKLLFHYYDKDFNNEADTPDNFQSRRPNTSFCFLDIRSPGLGDTAMYLCATSRNRETNYEQYFGPGTRLTVT.

The chain uses TRBV5-1 and TRBJ1-3; possible D gene TRBD1, 6 bases. V gave up 4 bases and J gave up 0 bases, with 11 bases separating them. The CDR3 has 15 residues. Per the germline V gene, CDR1 is SGHRS and CDR2 is YFSETQ. In nucleotides, the CDR3 is TGCGCCAGCAGCCCGATGGACAGCTCTGGAAACACCATATATTTT. Amino acids: CASSPMDSSGNTIYF.

The rearrangement joins TRBV4-1 to TRBJ2-7, with a weak D call TRBD1 (7 bases). V dropped 5 bases and J dropped 4 bases, with 21 bases sitting between them. This CDR3 comprises 16 residues. The germline V gene has CDR1 MGHRA and CDR2 YSYEKL. The CDR3 is CASSVPDGGGRYEQYF. The CDR3 DNA follows: TGCGCCAGCAGCGTCCCGGACGGAGGGGGCCGGTACGAGCAGTACTTC.

The rearrangement links TRBV4-1 to TRBJ1-3; D call uncertain. The CDR3 spans 13 residues. CDR1 is MGHRA and CDR2 is YSYEKL in the germline V gene. V was pared by 4 bases and J by 5 bases, with 9 bases between. The CDR3 bases are TGCGCCAGCAGCCGAGACGACCGAAACACCATATATTTT. Its translation is CASSRDDRNTIYF.

The chain links TRBV28 to TRBJ2-7; D ambiguous. This CDR3 spans 12 amino acids. V was trimmed by 5 bases and J by 3 bases, leaving 8 bases between them. The germline V gene has CDR1 MDHEN and CDR2 SYDVKM. CDR3 nucleotide sequence: TGTGCCAGCAGTCCGCCCGGCTACGAGCAGTACTTC. Its translation is CASSPPGYEQYF.

V and J are TRBV19 and TRBJ1-5; 9 positions agree with TRBD1. Looked up from germline, CDR1 is LNHDA and CDR2 is SQIVND (reference sequence). The CDR3 contains 15 residues. V was pared by 7 bases and J by 7 bases, with 11 bases of the junction left unmatched. The CDR3 nucleotides read TGTGCCAGTAACAAGGAAACAGGGGGCTGGCAGCCCCAGCATTTT. This encodes CASNKETGGWQPQHF.

The chain joins TRBV9 to TRBJ2-2; D not resolved. This CDR3 spans 13 amino acids. V lost 4 bases, J lost 4 bases, and 8 bases lay in between. Germline V gene data show CDR1 as SGDLS and CDR2 as YYNGEE. For the CDR3, the DNA is TGTGCCAGCAGCCTTAGAGGCACCGGGGAGCTGTTTTTT. It encodes CASSLRGTGELFF.

In the case of this clone: One end of the junction does not line up with germline, which may come from a read error. V gene TRBV7-9 combines with J gene TRBJ1-2; D ambiguous. The germline V gene has CDR1 SEHNR and CDR2 FQNEAQ (reference sequence). This CDR3 is 12 amino acids long. The CDR3 nucleotides are TGTGCCAGCAGCGGAGTAAACTCTGGCTACACCTTC. Translating gives CASSGVNSGYTF.